A selection of T cell receptor beta chains follows, all from one sample in a study of shared clonotypes between healthy human individuals. Clones were sequenced by immunoSEQ multiplex PCR, and TCRdb holds only the in-frame ones, with some missing. The sample has 2 million or so clones; around 96% are singletons. Sequenced input: naive CD8+ T cells sorted from blood. Receptors were obtained from a man aged 18 to 30 in good health. Both conserved end residues are part of each CDR3. The D gene is left open where the match is weak. Clone size is stated in some rows and not others, as once, few, many or a class when expanded.

>NA|NA|TRBJ2-1|TRBV28
TGTGCCAGCAGTTTATTAGCCCTAGCAGACTCCTACAATGAGCAGTTCTTC
CASSLLALADSYNEQFF
>TRBD1|NA|TRBJ1-3|TRBV4-1
TGCGCCAGCAGCCAGGTACAGGGGACTGGAAACACCATATATTTT
CASSQVQGTGNTIYF
>NA|NA|TRBJ1-6|TRBV4-3
TGCGCCAGCAGCCCAACAGGCGGGCCGGGACGGGGCAATTCACCCCTCCACTTT
CASSPTGGPGRGNSPLHF
>NA|NA|TRBJ2-2|TRBV9
TGTGCCAGCAGCCCTCCGGGCAGGGGGGAGCTGTTTTTT
CASSPPGRGELFF
>TRBD1|NA|TRBJ1-2|TRBV29-1
TGCAGCGCTGAGGGGACAGGGTATGGCTACACCTTC
CSAEGTGYGYTF
>NA|NA|TRBJ1-4|TRBV28
TGTGCCAGCAGTTTTAGGACGAGCCAGGATGAAAAACTGTTTTTT
CASSFRTSQDEKLFF
>NA|NA|TRBJ2-6|TRBV13
TGTGCCAGCAGCTCAGAAGGGGCCAACGTCCTGACTTTC
CASSSEGANVLTF
>TRBD1|NA|TRBJ1-4|TRBV4-1
TGCGCCAGCAGCCAAGAATTAGCGGGACAGGGTGGAAAACTGTTTTTT
CASSQELAGQGGKLFF
>NA|NA|TRBJ2-2|TRBV5-4
TGTGCCAGCAGCTTCGGGAACACCGGGGAGCTGTTTTTT
CASSFGNTGELFF
>TRBD1|NA|TRBJ2-7|TRBV15
TGTGCCACCAGCAGAGATTTTAACAGGGGATCCTACGAGCAGTACTTC
CATSRDFNRGSYEQYF
>TRBD2|NA|TRBJ2-7|TRBV30
TGTGCCTGGAGTGGGACTAGCGGGGGGGAGCAGTACTTC
CAWSGTSGGEQYF
>TRBD2|NA|TRBJ2-7|TRBV28
TGTGCCAGCAGTCAAAGCGGGAGCTACGAGCAGTACTTC
CASSQSGSYEQYF
>TRBD1|NA|TRBJ1-2|TRBV6-5
TGTGCCAGCAGCCTACAGGGGGGTAGTGACTATGGCTACACCTTC
CASSLQGGSDYGYTF
>TRBD2|NA|TRBJ2-1|TRBV11-2
TGTGCCAGCAGCTCCGAAAGCGGGGGGGCCGCGAGGTGGGGTGAGCAGTTCTTC
CASSSESGGAARWGEQFF
>NA|NA|TRBJ2-5|TRBV11-2
TGTGCCAGCAGCTTAGTTCTCCCCATCCAAGAGACCCAGTACTTC
CASSLVLPIQETQYF
>TRBD1|NA|TRBJ1-5|TRBV2
TGTGCCAGCAGCCGAACAAGTACAGGGGGCGGCAATCAGCCCCAGCATTTT
CASSRTSTGGGNQPQHF
>NA|NA|TRBJ1-1|TRBV6-1
TGTGCCAGCAGTGAAATGGTTGGGGGAAACACTGAAGCTTTCTTT
CASSEMVGGNTEAFF
>NA|once|TRBJ2-5|TRBV25-1
TGTGCCAGCAGTGTCCCTAACCAAGAGACCCAGTACTTC
CASSVPNQETQYF
>TRBD1|NA|TRBJ2-7|TRBV6-1
TGTGCCAGCACCCCACAGGACAGGGGGGAATACGAGCAGTACTTC
CASTPQDRGEYEQYF
>NA|NA|TRBJ2-5|TRBV10-2
TGCGCCAGCAGCGTGGGGGCAACGAAGTACCAAGAGACCCAGTACTTC
CASSVGATKYQETQYF
>NA|NA|TRBJ2-7|TRBV9
TGTGCCAGCAGCGTAGGGGCTCAGGCTAAAAATTCCTACGAGCAGTACTTC
CASSVGAQAKNSYEQYF
>NA|NA|TRBJ1-1|TRBV7-9
TGTGCCAGCGGGGGTCGGGGGCCTGAAGCTTTCTTT
CASGGRGPEAFF
>TRBD2|NA|TRBJ2-3|TRBV27
TGTGCCAGCAGTTTAGGACTAGCGGGATTCACAGATACGCAGTATTTT
CASSLGLAGFTDTQYF
>NA|NA|TRBJ2-1|TRBV30
TGTGCCTGGTCGACTATCAGCTCCTACAATGAGCAGTTCTTC
CAWSTISSYNEQFF
>NA|NA|TRBJ2-3|TRBV27
TGTGCCAGCAGACGGACTGGGTCCACAGATACGCAGTATTTT
CASRRTGSTDTQYF
>TRBD1|NA|TRBJ1-2|TRBV10-3
TGTGCCATCAGACAAGGACAGGGGGCGAGGTATGGCTACACCTTC
CAIRQGQGARYGYTF
>TRBD1|NA|TRBJ2-7|TRBV7-9
TGTGCCATCTCTCAGGGGGATTACTACGTAAGGGAGTACGAGCAGTACTTC
CAISQGDYYVREYEQYF
>TRBD2|NA|TRBJ2-1|TRBV9
TGTGCCAGCAGCGTAGCCAGCGGGGGGGCCAATGAGCAGTTCTTC
CASSVASGGANEQFF
>NA|NA|TRBJ2-7|TRBV5-5
TGTGCCAGCAGCTTGGGTCCACCGGGGACGACCTACGAGCAGTACTTC
CASSLGPPGTTYEQYF
>TRBD1|NA|TRBJ2-3|TRBV7-2
TGTGCCAGCAGCTGGGACAGGGGGCGACCAGATACGCAGTATTTT
CASSWDRGRPDTQYF
>TRBD1|NA|TRBJ2-3|TRBV10-1
TGCGCCAGCAGTGAGTCCGAGACAGGGGACACAGATACGCAGTATTTT
CASSESETGDTDTQYF
>TRBD2|NA|TRBJ2-7|TRBV27
TGTGCCAGCAGTTTTGGGACTAGCGGGGCCTACGAGCAGTACTTC
CASSFGTSGAYEQYF